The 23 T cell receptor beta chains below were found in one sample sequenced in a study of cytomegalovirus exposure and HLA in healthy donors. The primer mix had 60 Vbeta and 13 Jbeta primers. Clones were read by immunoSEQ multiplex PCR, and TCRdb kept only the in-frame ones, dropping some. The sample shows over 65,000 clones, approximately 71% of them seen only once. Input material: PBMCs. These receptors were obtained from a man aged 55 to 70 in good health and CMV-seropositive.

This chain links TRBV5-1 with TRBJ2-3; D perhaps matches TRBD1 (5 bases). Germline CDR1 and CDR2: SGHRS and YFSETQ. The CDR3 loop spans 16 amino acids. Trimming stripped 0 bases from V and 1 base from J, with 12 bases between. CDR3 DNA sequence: TGCGCCAGCAGCTTGGGGGCGACAGTTGGCACAGATACGCAGTATTTT. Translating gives CASSLGATVGTDTQYF.

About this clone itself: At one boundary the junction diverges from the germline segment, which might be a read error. The chain's CDR3 is CASSFDGTVYF. The CDR3 nucleotides are TGTGCCAGCAGCTTTGACGGGACAGTTTACTTC. The chain uses TRBV7-9 and TRBJ1-2; 7 bases match TRBD1. Germline V gene data show CDR1 as SEHNR and CDR2 as FQNEAQ (reference sequence). The CDR3 consists of 11 residues. Full variable domain (outside the CDR3, taken from reference TRBV7-9 and TRBJ1-2): DTGVSQNPRHKITKRGQNVTFRCDPISEHNRLYWYRQTLGQGPEFLTYFQNEAQLEKSRLLSDRFSAERPKGSFSTLEIQRTEQGDSAMYLCASSFDGTVYFGSGTRLTVV.

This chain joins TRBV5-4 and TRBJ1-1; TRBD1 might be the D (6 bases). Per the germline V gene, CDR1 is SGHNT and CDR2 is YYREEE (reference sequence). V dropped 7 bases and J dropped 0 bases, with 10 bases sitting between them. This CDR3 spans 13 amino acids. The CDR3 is CASENRVNTEAFF. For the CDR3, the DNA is TGTGCCAGCGAGAACAGGGTGAACACTGAAGCTTTCTTT.

The CDR3 is CASSFSTGTSGAFF. The DNA of the CDR3 is TGTGCCAGCAGCTTTTCCACCGGGACAAGCGGAGCTTTCTTT. The chain is built from TRBV7-8 and TRBJ1-1, with D possibly being TRBD1 (6 bases). CDR3 length equals 14 residues. The V gene lost 3 bases and the J gene lost 10 bases, with 18 bases spanning the gap. Germline values: CDR1 SGHVS, CDR2 FQNEAQ.

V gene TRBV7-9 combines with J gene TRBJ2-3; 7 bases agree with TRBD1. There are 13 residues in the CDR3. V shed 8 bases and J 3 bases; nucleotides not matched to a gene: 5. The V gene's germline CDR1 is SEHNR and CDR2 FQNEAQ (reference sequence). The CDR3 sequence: CASGNRGTDTQYF. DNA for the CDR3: TGTGCCAGCGGTAACAGGGGAACAGATACGCAGTATTTT.

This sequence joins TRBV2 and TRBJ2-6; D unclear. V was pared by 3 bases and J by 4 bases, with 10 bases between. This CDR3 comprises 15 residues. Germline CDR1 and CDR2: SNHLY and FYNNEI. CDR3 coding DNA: TGTGCCAGCAGTGAGATAGGAGCAGGGGCCAACGTCCTGACTTTC. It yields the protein CASSEIGAGANVLTF.

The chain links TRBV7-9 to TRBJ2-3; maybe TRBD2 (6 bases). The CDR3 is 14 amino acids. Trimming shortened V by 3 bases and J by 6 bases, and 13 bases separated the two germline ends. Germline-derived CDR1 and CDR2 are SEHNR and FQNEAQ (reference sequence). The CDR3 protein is CASSFSGVGDTQYF. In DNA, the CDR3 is TGTGCCAGCAGCTTCTCGGGAGTTGGTGATACGCAGTATTTT. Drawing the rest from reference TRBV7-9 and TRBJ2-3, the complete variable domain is DTGVSQNPRHKITKRGQNVTFRCDPISEHNRLYWYRQTLGQGPEFLTYFQNEAQLEKSRLLSDRFSAERPKGSFSTLEIQRTEQGDSAMYLCASSFSGVGDTQYFGPGTRLTVL.

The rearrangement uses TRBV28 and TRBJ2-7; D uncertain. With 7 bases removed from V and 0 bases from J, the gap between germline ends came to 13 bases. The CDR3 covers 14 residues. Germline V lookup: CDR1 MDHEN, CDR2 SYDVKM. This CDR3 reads CASMESQPSYEQYF. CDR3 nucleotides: TGTGCCAGCATGGAGAGCCAGCCCTCCTACGAGCAGTACTTC.

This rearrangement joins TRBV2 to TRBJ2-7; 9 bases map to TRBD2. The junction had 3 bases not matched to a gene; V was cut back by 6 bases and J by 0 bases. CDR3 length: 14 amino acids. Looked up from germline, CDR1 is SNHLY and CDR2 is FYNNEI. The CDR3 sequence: CASSRTSASYEQYF. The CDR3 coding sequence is TGTGCCAGCAGCCGGACTAGCGCCTCCTACGAGCAGTACTTC. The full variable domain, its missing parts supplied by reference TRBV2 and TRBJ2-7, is EPEVTQTPSHQVTQMGQEVILRCVPISNHLYFYWYRQILGQKVEFLVSFYNNEISEKSEIFDDQFSVERPDGSNFTLKIRSTKLEDSAMYFCASSRTSASYEQYFGPGTRLTVT.

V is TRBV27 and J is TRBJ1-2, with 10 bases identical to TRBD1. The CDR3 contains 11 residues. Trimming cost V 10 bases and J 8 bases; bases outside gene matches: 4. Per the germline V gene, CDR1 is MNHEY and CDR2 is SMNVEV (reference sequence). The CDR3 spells CATQGQGGYTF. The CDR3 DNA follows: TGTGCCACCCAGGGACAGGGGGGCTACACCTTC.

Here the CDR3 reads CASHAGTRDLDTQYF. The CDR3, as DNA: TGCGCCAGCCACGCCGGGACACGGGATTTGGATACGCAGTATTTT. The J gene is TRBJ2-3, the V gene TRBV5-1, with TRBD1 as a possible D gene (6 bases). The germline V gene encodes CDR1 SGHRS and CDR2 YFSETQ. The CDR3 is 15 amino acids. The ends were cut back, 7 bases at V and 6 bases at J, with 21 bases in the middle.

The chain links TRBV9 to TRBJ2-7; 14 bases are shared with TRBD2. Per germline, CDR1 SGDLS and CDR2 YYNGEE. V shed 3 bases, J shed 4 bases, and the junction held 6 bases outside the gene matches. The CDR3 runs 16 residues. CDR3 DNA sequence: TGTGCCAGCAGCGCGGGACTAGCGGGGGAGTCATACGAGCAGTACTTC. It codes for CASSAGLAGESYEQYF.

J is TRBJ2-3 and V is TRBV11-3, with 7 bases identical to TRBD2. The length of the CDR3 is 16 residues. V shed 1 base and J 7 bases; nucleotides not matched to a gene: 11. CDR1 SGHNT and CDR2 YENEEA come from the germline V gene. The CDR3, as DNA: TGTGCCAGCAGCTTAGTCAGGAACTCAGCGGGAAATACGCAGTATTTT. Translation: CASSLVRNSAGNTQYF.

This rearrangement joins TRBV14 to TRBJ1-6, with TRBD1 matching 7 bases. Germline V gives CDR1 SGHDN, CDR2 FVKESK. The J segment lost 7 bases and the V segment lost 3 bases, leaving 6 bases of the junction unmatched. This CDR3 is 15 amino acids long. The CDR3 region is CASSHQQGLNSPLHF. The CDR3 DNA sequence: TGTGCCAGCAGCCACCAACAGGGGCTAAATTCACCCCTCCACTTT.

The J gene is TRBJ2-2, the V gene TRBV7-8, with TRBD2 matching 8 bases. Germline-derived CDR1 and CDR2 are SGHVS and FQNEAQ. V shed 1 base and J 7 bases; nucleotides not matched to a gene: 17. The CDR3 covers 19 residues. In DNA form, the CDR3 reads TGTGCCAGCAGCTTAGGCACCGGGACTAGTGGCGCCTCAGGCGGGGAGCTGTTTTTT. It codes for CASSLGTGTSGASGGELFF. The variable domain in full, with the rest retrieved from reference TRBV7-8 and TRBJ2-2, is GAGVSQSPRYKVAKRGQDVALRCDPISGHVSLFWYQQALGQGPEFLTYFQNEAQLDKSGLPSDRFFAERPEGSVSTLKIQRTQQEDSAVYLCASSLGTGTSGASGGELFFGEGSRLTVL.

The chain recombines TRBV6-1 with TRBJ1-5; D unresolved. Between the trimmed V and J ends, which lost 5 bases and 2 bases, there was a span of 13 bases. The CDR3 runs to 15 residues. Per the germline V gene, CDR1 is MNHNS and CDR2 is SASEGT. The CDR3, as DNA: TGTGCCAGCAGTTTTTCAGGAATGGGCAATCAGCCCCAGCATTTT. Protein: CASSFSGMGNQPQHF.

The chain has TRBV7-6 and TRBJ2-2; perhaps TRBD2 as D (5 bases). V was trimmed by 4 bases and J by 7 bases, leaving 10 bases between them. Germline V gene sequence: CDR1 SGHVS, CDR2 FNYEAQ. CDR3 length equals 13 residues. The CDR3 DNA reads TGTGCCAGCAGCTCACTAGAGGACGGGGAGCTGTTTTTT. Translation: CASSSLEDGELFF.

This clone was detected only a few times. The CDR3: CASRQGFNEQFF. CDR3 DNA: TGTGCCAGCAGGCAGGGGTTTAATGAGCAGTTCTTC. This chain joins TRBV6-1 and TRBJ2-1; a weak D match, TRBD1 (6 bases). The germline gives CDR1 MNHNS, CDR2 SASEGT. The CDR3 totals 12 residues. With 6 bases removed from V and 7 bases from J, the gap between germline ends came to 10 bases.

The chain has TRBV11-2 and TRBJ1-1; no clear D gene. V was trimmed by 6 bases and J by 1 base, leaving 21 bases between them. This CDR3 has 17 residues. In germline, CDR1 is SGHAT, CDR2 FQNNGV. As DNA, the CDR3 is TGTGCCAGCAGGCCTCCGGGCCTACCACGGGGGAACACTGAAGCTTTCTTT. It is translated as CASRPPGLPRGNTEAFF.

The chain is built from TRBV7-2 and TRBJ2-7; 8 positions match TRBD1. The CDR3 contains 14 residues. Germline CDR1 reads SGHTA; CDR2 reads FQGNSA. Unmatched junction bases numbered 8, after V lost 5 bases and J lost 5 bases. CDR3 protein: CASSKRTGWNEQYF. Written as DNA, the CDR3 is TGTGCCAGCAGCAAACGGACAGGGTGGAACGAGCAGTACTTC.

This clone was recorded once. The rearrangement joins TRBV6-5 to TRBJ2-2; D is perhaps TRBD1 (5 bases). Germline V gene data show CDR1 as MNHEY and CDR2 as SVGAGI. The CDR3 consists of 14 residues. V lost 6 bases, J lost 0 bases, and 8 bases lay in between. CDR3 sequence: CASRGQANTGELFF. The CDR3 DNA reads TGTGCCAGCAGAGGACAAGCGAACACCGGGGAGCTGTTTTTT.

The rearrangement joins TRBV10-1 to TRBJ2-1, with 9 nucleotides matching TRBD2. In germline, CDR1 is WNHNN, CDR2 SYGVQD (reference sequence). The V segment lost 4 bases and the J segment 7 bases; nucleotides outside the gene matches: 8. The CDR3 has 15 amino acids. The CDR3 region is CASSVQAGGWNEQFF. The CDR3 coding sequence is TGCGCCAGCAGTGTCCAAGCGGGAGGATGGAATGAGCAGTTCTTC.

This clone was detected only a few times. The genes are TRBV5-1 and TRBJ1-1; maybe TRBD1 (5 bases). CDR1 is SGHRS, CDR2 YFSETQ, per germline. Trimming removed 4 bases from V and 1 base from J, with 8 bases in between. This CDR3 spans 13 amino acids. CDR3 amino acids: CASSKQANTEAFF. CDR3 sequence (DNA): TGCGCCAGCAGCAAACAGGCGAACACTGAAGCTTTCTTT.